The 19 T cell receptor beta chains presented below share a single source sample, sequenced in a study of blood T cell repertoires in COVID-19. The method was immunoSEQ multiplex PCR; TCRdb's version includes in-frame clones alone and lacks a portion of them. The data show about 300,000 clones, with 87% seen just once and less than 6% held by the top ten. Material for sequencing was PBMCs or T cells enriched from blood (not recorded which). Receptors were obtained from a woman in her twenties or thirties who had recovered from COVID-19.

This sequence joins TRBV2 and TRBJ2-7; D is perhaps TRBD2 (6 bases). Germline loops: CDR1 SNHLY, CDR2 FYNNEI. V was clipped by 3 bases and J by 0 bases, with 9 bases between them. The CDR3 runs to 14 residues. The CDR3 DNA reads TGTGCCAGCAGTGATGGGACTTACTCCTACGAGCAGTACTTC. It is translated as CASSDGTYSYEQYF.

The CDR3 loop is CASSLDRTDTQYF. CDR3 DNA: TGTGCCAGCAGCCTGGACAGAACAGATACGCAGTATTTT. V is TRBV11-3 and J is TRBJ2-3; D may be TRBD1 (6 bases). Germline V gives CDR1 SGHNT, CDR2 YENEEA. V was shortened by 5 bases and J by 3 bases, with 9 bases between the two germline ends. This CDR3 is 13 amino acids long.

V is TRBV10-3 and J is TRBJ1-2; 8 nucleotides match TRBD1. This CDR3 spans 12 amino acids. J was trimmed by 8 bases and V by 5 bases; bases with no gene match: 4. The V gene's germline CDR1 is ENHRY and CDR2 SYGVKD. As DNA, the CDR3 is TGTGCCATCAGTACAGGGGGGGAAGGCTACACCTTC. It specifies CAISTGGEGYTF.

The chain links TRBV5-4 to TRBJ2-5; D is unclear. The germline CDR1 and CDR2 sequences are SGHNT and YYREEE (reference sequence). With 0 bases removed from V and 1 base from J, the gap between germline ends came to 7 bases. The CDR3 sequence is 14 residues long. CDR3 sequence reads: CASSLANSQETQYF. As DNA, the CDR3 is TGTGCCAGCAGCTTGGCCAACAGCCAAGAGACCCAGTACTTC.

Only one count was recorded for this clone. DNA of the CDR3: TGTGCCTGGGACGCACAGGGCCATGGCTACACCTTC. This sequence encodes CAWDAQGHGYTF. The chain combines TRBV30 with TRBJ1-2; D may be TRBD1 (6 bases). Trimming removed 5 bases at V and 6 bases at J, with 13 bases between. Germline V CDR1 and CDR2: GTSNPN, SVGIG (reference sequence). The CDR3 sequence is 12 residues long.

The chain recombines TRBV19 with TRBJ2-1; D uncertain. Germline V gene data show CDR1 as LNHDA and CDR2 as SQIVND (reference sequence). The V end lost 4 bases, the J end lost 7 bases, and 17 bases lay between the germline ends. The CDR3 loop spans 15 amino acids. CDR3 nucleotides: TGTGCCAGTAGTAACGCCCAGTTAGCCGGGAATGAGCAGTTCTTC. Protein: CASSNAQLAGNEQFF.

The gene calls are TRBV7-9 and TRBJ1-2; 8 nucleotides agree with TRBD1. The CDR3 is made up of 12 amino acids. V trimming: 1 base; J trimming: 13 bases; junction bases outside the gene matches: 5. Germline CDR1 reads SEHNR; CDR2 reads FQNEAQ (reference sequence). This CDR3 reads CASSLDRGASTF. CDR3 coding DNA: TGTGCCAGCAGCTTAGACAGGGGGGCATCCACCTTC.

This clone was found once. This chain links TRBV12-3 or TRBV12-4 with TRBJ1-1; TRBD1 might be the D (6 bases). The CDR3 totals 13 residues. V dropped 2 bases and J dropped 7 bases, with 11 bases sitting between them. The CDR3 here is CASSLTGWNEAFF. The CDR3 nucleotides are TGTGCCAGCAGTTTAACAGGGTGGAATGAAGCTTTCTTT.

This rearrangement joins TRBV3-1 (or the pseudogene TRBV3-2) to TRBJ2-3, with D maybe TRBD2 (7 bases). V was trimmed by 5 bases and J by 8 bases, leaving 20 bases between them. CDR3 length equals 15 residues. Per germline, CDR1 LGHDT and CDR2 YNNKEL (reference sequence). CDR3 loop: CASSGGRGAAVTQYF. CDR3 coding DNA: TGTGCCAGCAGCGGAGGTCGGGGGGCGGCCGTTACGCAGTATTTT.

The V and J genes are TRBV27 and TRBJ1-6; the D gene is possibly TRBD1 (5 bases). CDR1 is MNHEY, CDR2 SMNVEV, per germline (reference sequence). Trimming took 5 bases from V and 9 from J, leaving 14 bases between them. CDR3 length equals 14 residues. This chain's CDR3 is CASSLRVGPSPLHF. In DNA, the CDR3 is TGTGCCAGCAGTCTCAGGGTCGGGCCTTCACCCCTCCACTTT.

The J gene is TRBJ1-2, the V gene TRBV15; 11 positions match TRBD1. The CDR3 runs 16 residues. The trim removed 1 base at V and 1 base at J, leaving 2 bases unmatched. Per germline, CDR1 LNHNV and CDR2 YYDKDF (reference sequence). In nucleotides, the CDR3 is TGTGCCACCAGCAGAGGAGGGACAGGGGGTAACTATGGCTACACCTTC. This gives the protein CATSRGGTGGNYGYTF.

The rearrangement links TRBV19 to TRBJ1-2; D unresolved. V lost 4 bases and J 4 bases, leaving 10 bases between the germline ends. This CDR3 has 13 amino acids. From germline, CDR1 is LNHDA and CDR2 SQIVND (reference sequence). The CDR3 region is CASSNDGLYGYTF. CDR3 sequence (DNA): TGTGCCAGTAGTAACGACGGACTCTATGGCTACACCTTC.

The chain employs TRBV30 and TRBJ1-1; D unresolved. The CDR3 has 13 amino acids. Trimming took 1 base from V and 3 from J, leaving 9 bases between them. Germline V gene lookup returns CDR1 GTSNPN and CDR2 SVGIG (reference sequence). The CDR3 coding sequence is TGTGCCTGGAGTGCACGGGGAGACACTGAAGCTTTCTTT. Translating gives CAWSARGDTEAFF.

The rearrangement uses TRBV4-3 and TRBJ1-4; the D gene is possibly TRBD1 (5 bases). The CDR3 totals 15 residues. Germline assignment: CDR1 LGHNA and CDR2 YSLEER. V lost 4 bases and J lost 3, with 12 bases in between. The CDR3: CASSPSTGANEKLFF. The CDR3 region has the DNA TGCGCCAGCAGCCCAAGTACGGGGGCTAATGAAAAACTGTTTTTT.

V and J are TRBV9 and TRBJ1-5; D is perhaps TRBD1 (6 bases). With 3 bases removed from V and 1 base from J, the gap between germline ends came to 8 bases. Germline V lookup: CDR1 SGDLS, CDR2 YYNGEE. This CDR3 region has 14 residues. The chain's CDR3 is CASSGTGSNQPQHF. DNA of the CDR3: TGTGCCAGCAGCGGAACAGGGAGCAATCAGCCCCAGCATTTT.

The chain employs TRBV5-1 and TRBJ2-5, with 7 bases matching TRBD1. V shed 4 bases and J 6 bases; nucleotides not matched to a gene: 18. Germline lookup yields CDR1 SGHRS and CDR2 YFSETQ. The CDR3 consists of 17 residues. Here the CDR3 reads CASSEDMDRTYLKTQYF. CDR3 sequence (DNA): TGCGCCAGCAGCGAAGATATGGACAGGACCTATCTAAAGACCCAGTACTTC.

This clone was seen just once. The chain joins TRBV10-3 to TRBJ1-2; no clear D. The germline gives CDR1 ENHRY, CDR2 SYGVKD. CDR3 size: 11 residues. The CDR3 DNA reads as TGTGCGACAACGACGGCTCTTGGCTACACCTTC. Protein sequence: CATTTALGYTF.

The CDR3 region is CASSPVGGKAGTGELFF. In DNA, the CDR3 is TGTGCCAGCAGTCCTGTCGGGGGGAAGGCCGGGACCGGGGAGCTGTTTTTT. This rearrangement joins TRBV27 to TRBJ2-2; 7 nucleotides line up with TRBD2. CDR1 and CDR2 from the germline V gene are MNHEY and SMNVEV (reference sequence). With V trimmed by 5 bases and J by 5 bases, 14 bases remained unmatched. CDR3 size: 17 residues.

The rearrangement links TRBV19 to TRBJ1-2, with D perhaps matching TRBD1 (5 bases). Germline loops: CDR1 LNHDA, CDR2 SQIVND (reference sequence). The CDR3 consists of 15 residues. Trimming pared 1 base from V and 0 bases from J, leaving 9 bases between. This chain's CDR3 is CASSIAGGANYGYTF. The CDR3 coding sequence is TGTGCCAGTAGTATAGCCGGGGGAGCTAACTATGGCTACACCTTC.